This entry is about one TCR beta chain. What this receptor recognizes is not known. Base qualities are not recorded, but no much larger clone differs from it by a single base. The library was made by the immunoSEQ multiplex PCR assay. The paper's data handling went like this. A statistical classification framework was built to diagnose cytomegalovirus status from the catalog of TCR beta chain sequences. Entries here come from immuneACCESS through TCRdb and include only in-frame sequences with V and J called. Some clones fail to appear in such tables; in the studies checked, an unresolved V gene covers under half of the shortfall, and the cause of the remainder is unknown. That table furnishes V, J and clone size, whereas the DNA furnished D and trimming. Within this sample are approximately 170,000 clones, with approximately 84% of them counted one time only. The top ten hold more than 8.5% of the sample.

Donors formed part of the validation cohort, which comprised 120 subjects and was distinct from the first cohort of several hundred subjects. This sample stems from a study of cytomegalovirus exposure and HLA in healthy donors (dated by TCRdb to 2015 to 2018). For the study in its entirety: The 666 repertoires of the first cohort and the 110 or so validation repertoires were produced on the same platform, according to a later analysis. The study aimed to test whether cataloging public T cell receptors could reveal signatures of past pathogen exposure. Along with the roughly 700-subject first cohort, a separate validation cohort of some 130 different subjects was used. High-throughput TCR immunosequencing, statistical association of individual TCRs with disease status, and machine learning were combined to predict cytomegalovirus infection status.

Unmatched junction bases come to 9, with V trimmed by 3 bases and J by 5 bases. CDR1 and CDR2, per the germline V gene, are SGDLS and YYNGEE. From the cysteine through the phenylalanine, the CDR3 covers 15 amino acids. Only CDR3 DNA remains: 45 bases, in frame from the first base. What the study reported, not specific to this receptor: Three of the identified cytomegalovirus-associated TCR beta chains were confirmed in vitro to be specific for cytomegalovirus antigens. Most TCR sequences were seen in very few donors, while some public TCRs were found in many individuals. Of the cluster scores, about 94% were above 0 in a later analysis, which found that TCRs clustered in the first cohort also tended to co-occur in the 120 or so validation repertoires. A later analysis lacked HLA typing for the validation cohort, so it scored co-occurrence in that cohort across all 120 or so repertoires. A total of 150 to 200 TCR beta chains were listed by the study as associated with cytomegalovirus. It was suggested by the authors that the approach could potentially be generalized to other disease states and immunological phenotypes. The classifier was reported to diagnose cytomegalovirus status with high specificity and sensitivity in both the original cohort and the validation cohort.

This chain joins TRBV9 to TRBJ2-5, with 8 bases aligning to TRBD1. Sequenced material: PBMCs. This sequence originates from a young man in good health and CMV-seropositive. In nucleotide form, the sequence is TGTGCCAGCAGCGCGTGGACAGGGCAAGGGGAGACCCAGTACTTC. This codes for CASSAWTGQGETQYF.